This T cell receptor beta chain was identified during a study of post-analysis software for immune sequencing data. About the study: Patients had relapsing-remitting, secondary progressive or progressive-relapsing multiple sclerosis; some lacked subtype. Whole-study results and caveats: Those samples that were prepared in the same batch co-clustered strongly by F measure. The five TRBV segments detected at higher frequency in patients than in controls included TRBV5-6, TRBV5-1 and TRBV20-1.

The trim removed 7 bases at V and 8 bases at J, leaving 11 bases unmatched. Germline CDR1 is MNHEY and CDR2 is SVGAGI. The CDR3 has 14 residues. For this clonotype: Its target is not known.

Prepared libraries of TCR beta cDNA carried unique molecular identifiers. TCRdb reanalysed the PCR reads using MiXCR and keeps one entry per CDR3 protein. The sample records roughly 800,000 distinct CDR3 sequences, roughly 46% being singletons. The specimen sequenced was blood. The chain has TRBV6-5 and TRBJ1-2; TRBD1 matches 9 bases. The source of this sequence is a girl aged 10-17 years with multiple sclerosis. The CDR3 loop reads CASKRQGVGEGYTF. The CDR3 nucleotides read TGTGCCAGCAAGAGACAGGGGGTAGGAGAAGGCTACACCTTC.